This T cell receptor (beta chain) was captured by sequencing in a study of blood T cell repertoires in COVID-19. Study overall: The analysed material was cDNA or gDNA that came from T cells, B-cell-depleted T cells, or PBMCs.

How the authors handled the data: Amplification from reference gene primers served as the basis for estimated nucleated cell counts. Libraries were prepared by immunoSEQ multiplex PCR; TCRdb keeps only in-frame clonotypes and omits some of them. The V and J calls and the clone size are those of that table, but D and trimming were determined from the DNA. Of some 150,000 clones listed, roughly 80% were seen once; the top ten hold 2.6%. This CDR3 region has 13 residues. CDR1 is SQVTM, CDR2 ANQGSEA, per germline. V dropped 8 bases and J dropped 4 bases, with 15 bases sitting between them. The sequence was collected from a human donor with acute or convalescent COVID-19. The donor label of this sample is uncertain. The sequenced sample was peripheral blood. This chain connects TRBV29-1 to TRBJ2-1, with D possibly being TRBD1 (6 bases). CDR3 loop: CSTWTVEYNEQFF. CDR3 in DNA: TGCAGCACCTGGACAGTGGAGTACAATGAGCAGTTCTTC.